What follows are 14 T cell receptor beta chains derived from one specimen sequenced in a study of OX40 agonist ivuxolimab in advanced cancers. Assay: immunoSEQ multiplex PCR; the TCRdb copy retains only in-frame clones and omits some. This table has roughly 87,000 clones, around 92% appearing once. The material sequenced was CD4+ or CD8+ T cells sorted from blood, taken in a trial of the OX40 agonist ivuxolimab. Receptor source: an adult with an advanced solid tumor such as melanoma, head and neck, liver or kidney cancer.

The chain couples TRBV4-3 to TRBJ1-4; D uncertain. CDR1 LGHNA and CDR2 YSLEER come from the germline V gene. The germline V and J ends were trimmed by 0 bases and 3 bases, with 11 bases remaining between them. The CDR3 has 16 amino acids. In DNA form, the CDR3 reads TGCGCCAGCAGCCAAGATTTGGCAGGTCCTAATGAAAAACTGTTTTTT. Amino acids: CASSQDLAGPNEKLFF.

The chain combines TRBV7-8 with TRBJ1-2; possibly TRBD1 for D (5 bases). Germline assignment: CDR1 SGHVS and CDR2 FQNEAQ. The CDR3 runs to 16 residues. The germline V and J ends were trimmed by 0 bases and 4 bases, with 15 bases remaining between them. This CDR3 is CASSLALGPDRYGYTF. The CDR3 DNA follows: TGTGCCAGCAGCTTAGCGCTGGGGCCGGATCGCTATGGCTACACCTTC. Full variable domain (missing parts from reference TRBV7-8 and TRBJ1-2): GAGVSQSPRYKVAKRGQDVALRCDPISGHVSLFWYQQALGQGPEFLTYFQNEAQLDKSGLPSDRFFAERPEGSVSTLKIQRTQQEDSAVYLCASSLALGPDRYGYTFGSGTRLTVV.

This rearrangement joins TRBV5-6 to TRBJ1-1; possible D gene TRBD1, 6 bases. Germline values: CDR1 SGHDT, CDR2 YYEEEE. CDR3 length equals 13 residues. Trimming took 4 bases from V and 8 from J, leaving 15 bases between them. CDR3: CASSPVGGREAFF. The CDR3 DNA sequence: TGTGCCAGCAGCCCGGTGGGGGGGCGGGAAGCTTTCTTT.

This chain links TRBV2 with TRBJ1-2; the D is unclear. Looked up from germline, CDR1 is SNHLY and CDR2 is FYNNEI. CDR3 length: 12 amino acids. The V and J ends lost 6 bases and 4 bases respectively, with 9 bases between them. CDR3 DNA sequence: TGTGCCAGCAGCTTAGACGGCTATGGCTACACCTTC. This gives the protein CASSLDGYGYTF.

The chain has TRBV19 and TRBJ1-2; D is perhaps TRBD1 (6 bases). V was trimmed by 3 bases and J by 5 bases, leaving 22 bases between them. CDR3 length: 17 residues. CDR1 and CDR2 (germline): LNHDA, SQIVND (reference sequence). The CDR3 nucleotides are TGTGCCAGTAGTATCCGACAGGTCCCCGATATGATTTATGGCTACACCTTC. This translates into CASSIRQVPDMIYGYTF.

The gene calls are TRBV27 and TRBJ2-3; a weak D match, TRBD2 (5 bases). The germline gives CDR1 MNHEY, CDR2 SMNVEV (reference sequence). With 4 bases removed from V and 3 bases from J, the gap between germline ends came to 14 bases. The length of the CDR3 is 15 residues. CDR3 coding DNA: TGTGCCAGCAGTTACGCAGGCGGGTTTACAGATACGCAGTATTTT. Protein: CASSYAGGFTDTQYF.

This rearrangement joins TRBV13 to TRBJ2-5; no reliable D call. Germline loops: CDR1 PRHDT, CDR2 FYEKMQ (reference sequence). The CDR3 has 14 residues. V was pared by 0 bases and J by 0 bases, with 5 bases between. CDR3 in amino acids: CASSLGPNQETQYF. CDR3 bases: TGTGCCAGCAGCTTAGGTCCGAACCAAGAGACCCAGTACTTC.

This clone was detected a few times. CDR3 protein: CASSDRRERGNYEQYF. The CDR3 DNA reads TGTGCCAGCAGTGACCGCAGGGAGCGGGGAAACTACGAGCAGTACTTC. This chain uses TRBV6-4 with TRBJ2-7; 7 positions match TRBD2. This CDR3 comprises 16 residues. The V gene end was trimmed by 2 bases and the J gene end by 3 bases; junction bases not matched to a gene: 10. Germline values: CDR1 MRHNA, CDR2 SNTAGT.

The rearrangement joins TRBV19 to TRBJ1-1; no firm D call. Trimming shortened V by 1 base and J by 5 bases, and 11 bases separated the two germline ends. The V gene's germline CDR1 is LNHDA and CDR2 SQIVND (reference sequence). This CDR3 region has 14 residues. The CDR3 DNA follows: TGTGCCAGTAGTATAGGAGGGCTCGGAACTGAAGCTTTCTTT. Its translation is CASSIGGLGTEAFF.

V and J are TRBV6-5 and TRBJ1-5; D is perhaps TRBD1 (5 bases). The length of the CDR3 is 13 residues. Trimming cost V 4 bases and J 6 bases, with 10 bases left between them. CDR1 is MNHEY and CDR2 is SVGAGI in the germline V gene. This chain's CDR3 is CASSSGHFQPQHF. CDR3 nucleotide sequence: TGTGCCAGCAGTTCCGGACATTTTCAGCCCCAGCATTTT.

The V gene is TRBV27, the J gene TRBJ2-7; TRBD1 might be the D (6 bases). Per the germline V gene, CDR1 is MNHEY and CDR2 is SMNVEV (reference sequence). The V gene lost 2 bases and the J gene lost 7 bases, with 12 bases spanning the gap. The CDR3 runs 13 residues. CDR3 region: CASSLPRGIEQYF. As DNA, the CDR3 is TGTGCCAGCAGTTTACCCAGGGGAATTGAGCAGTACTTC.

The chain joins TRBV6-5 to TRBJ1-2; D ambiguous. This CDR3 is built from 15 residues. The germline V and J ends were trimmed by 0 bases and 4 bases, with 12 bases remaining between them. Germline V gene sequence: CDR1 MNHEY, CDR2 SVGAGI. The CDR3 is CASSYSGSPLYGYTF. CDR3 sequence (DNA): TGTGCCAGCAGTTACTCCGGCAGCCCCCTCTATGGCTACACCTTC.

This chain links TRBV9 with TRBJ1-1; unclear D gene. The CDR3 has 17 residues. V lost 0 bases and J 1 base, leaving 16 bases between the germline ends. Germline values: CDR1 SGDLS, CDR2 YYNGEE. For the CDR3, the DNA is TGTGCCAGCAGCGTAGACGGCGCAGGAACTAAGAACACTGAAGCTTTCTTT. Its translation is CASSVDGAGTKNTEAFF.

This rearrangement joins TRBV9 to TRBJ1-6, with a weak D call TRBD1 (6 bases). Trimming left V 6 bases short and J 8 bases short, with 15 bases between. Germline V lookup: CDR1 SGDLS, CDR2 YYNGEE. CDR3 size: 14 residues. CDR3 loop: CASNEWGPDSPLHF. The DNA for the CDR3 is TGTGCCAGCAATGAGTGGGGGCCGGATTCACCCCTCCACTTT.